The rows below give T cell receptor beta chains drawn from one sample of a study of blood T cell repertoires in COVID-19. Using immunoSEQ multiplex PCR, the repertoire was profiled, and TCRdb retains in-frame clones only, with some absent. The sample has about 160,000 clones, 82% seen once. The sequenced sample was peripheral blood. The receptors stem from a woman aged 40 to 50 with COVID-19, enrolled during active disease. Both conserved end residues are part of each CDR3. Fields, in order: J gene, D gene, V gene, clone size, CDR3 DNA, CDR3 protein. A D gene is named only where the DNA matches it firmly. A clone size is listed for some rows: how often the clone was seen (once, few, many), or a class if it is expanded.

j_gene: TRBJ2-5; d_gene: .; v_gene: TRBV28; abundance: .; CDR3nt: TGTGCCAGCAGTTTTACAGGGTCTCTCCAAGAGACCCAGTACTTC; CDR3aa: CASSFTGSLQETQYF
j_gene: TRBJ2-7; d_gene: .; v_gene: TRBV27; abundance: .; CDR3nt: TGTGCCAGCAGTTTCGCGGACAGTATATACGAGCAGTACTTC; CDR3aa: CASSFADSIYEQYF
j_gene: TRBJ2-5; d_gene: .; v_gene: TRBV7-3; abundance: .; CDR3nt: TGTGCCAGCAGTTCTCGAGGGGGGGCCTGGGAGACCCAGTACTTC; CDR3aa: CASSSRGGAWETQYF
j_gene: TRBJ2-1; d_gene: TRBD2; v_gene: TRBV5-4; abundance: .; CDR3nt: TGTGCCAGCACCATCCTGGGGGGGGGAGAGCAGTTCTTC; CDR3aa: CASTILGGGEQFF
j_gene: TRBJ1-2; d_gene: TRBD1; v_gene: TRBV5-5; abundance: .; CDR3nt: TGTGCCAGCAGAAGGACAGGGGGCCCGGGTGGCTACACCTTC; CDR3aa: CASRRTGGPGGYTF
j_gene: TRBJ2-1; d_gene: .; v_gene: TRBV6-1; abundance: .; CDR3nt: TGTGCCAGCAGTGAATATGAGTCAATGGGCGTGGAGCAGTTCTTC; CDR3aa: CASSEYESMGVEQFF
j_gene: TRBJ1-1; d_gene: TRBD1; v_gene: TRBV19; abundance: few; CDR3nt: TGTGCCAGTAGTATCGACAGGGTCACTGAAGCTTTCTTT; CDR3aa: CASSIDRVTEAFF
j_gene: TRBJ2-4; d_gene: .; v_gene: TRBV27; abundance: once; CDR3nt: TGTGCCAGCAGTTTACTAGGTCAGAGAAACATTCAGTACTTC; CDR3aa: CASSLLGQRNIQYF
j_gene: TRBJ2-7; d_gene: TRBD2; v_gene: TRBV7-2; abundance: .; CDR3nt: TGTGTCAGCAGAGAGGGCGGGAGGCTTTACGAGCAGTACTTC; CDR3aa: CVSREGGRLYEQYF
j_gene: TRBJ2-3; d_gene: .; v_gene: TRBV9; abundance: .; CDR3nt: TGTGCCAGCAGCGTAGGGTCTAGCCTCCACACAGATACGCAGTATTTT; CDR3aa: CASSVGSSLHTDTQYF
j_gene: TRBJ1-3; d_gene: TRBD1; v_gene: TRBV4-1; abundance: .; CDR3nt: TGCGCCAGCACCATGGACAGGGCGTCTGGAAACACCATATATTTT; CDR3aa: CASTMDRASGNTIYF
j_gene: TRBJ1-2; d_gene: TRBD1; v_gene: TRBV5-6; abundance: .; CDR3nt: TGTGCCAGCAGTTTTACAGGGGGCGACGGCTACACCTTC; CDR3aa: CASSFTGGDGYTF
j_gene: TRBJ2-1; d_gene: TRBD2; v_gene: TRBV6-5; abundance: .; CDR3nt: TGTGCCAGCTTCCCTAGCGGGAGGGCCTCTGAGCAGTTCTTC; CDR3aa: CASFPSGRASEQFF
j_gene: TRBJ2-1; d_gene: .; v_gene: TRBV25-1; abundance: .; CDR3nt: TGTGCCAGCAGTGAATCCAAACTAGTGGGGGCCAATGAGCAGTTCTTC; CDR3aa: CASSESKLVGANEQFF
j_gene: TRBJ2-2; d_gene: TRBD2; v_gene: TRBV19; abundance: .; CDR3nt: TGTGCCAGTAGTATAGAGTCTAGACTAGCATCCCTCACCGGGGAGCTGTTTTTT; CDR3aa: CASSIESRLASLTGELFF
j_gene: TRBJ2-5; d_gene: .; v_gene: TRBV5-4; abundance: .; CDR3nt: TGTGCCAGCAGCTTGGATACCGGGGTCCGAGAGACCCAGTACTTC; CDR3aa: CASSLDTGVRETQYF
j_gene: TRBJ2-1; d_gene: TRBD2; v_gene: TRBV7-9; abundance: .; CDR3nt: TGTGCCAGCAGCTTAGCGGGACTAGCGGGGGCCACAGACAATGAGCAGTTCTTC; CDR3aa: CASSLAGLAGATDNEQFF
j_gene: TRBJ2-3; d_gene: .; v_gene: TRBV7-3; abundance: .; CDR3nt: TGTGCCAGCAGCTCAGGGGTCACTAGCACAGATACGCAGTATTTT; CDR3aa: CASSSGVTSTDTQYF
j_gene: TRBJ1-1; d_gene: .; v_gene: TRBV11-2; abundance: .; CDR3nt: TGTGCCAGCAGCTTTAGCGTGAACACTGAAGCTTTCTTT; CDR3aa: CASSFSVNTEAFF